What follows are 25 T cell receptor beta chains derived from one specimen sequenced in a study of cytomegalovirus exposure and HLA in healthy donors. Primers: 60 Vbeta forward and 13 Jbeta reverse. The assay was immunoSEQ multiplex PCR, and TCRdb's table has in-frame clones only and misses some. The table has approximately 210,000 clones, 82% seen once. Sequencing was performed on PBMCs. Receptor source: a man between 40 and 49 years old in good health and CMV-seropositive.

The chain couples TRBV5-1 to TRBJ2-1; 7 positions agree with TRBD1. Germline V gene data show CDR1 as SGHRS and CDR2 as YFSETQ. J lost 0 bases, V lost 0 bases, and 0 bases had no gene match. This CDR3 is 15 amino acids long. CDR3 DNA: TGCGCCAGCAGCTTGGGACAGGGCTCCTACAATGAGCAGTTCTTC. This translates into CASSLGQGSYNEQFF.

The CDR3 DNA follows: TGTGCCAGCAGCGTAGGGGACAGGAACTACGAGCAGTACTTC. Translating gives CASSVGDRNYEQYF. This rearrangement joins TRBV9 to TRBJ2-7, with 8 bases that match TRBD1. The CDR3 covers 14 residues. V lost 0 bases, J lost 3 bases, and 2 bases stayed unmatched. The germline CDR1 and CDR2 sequences are SGDLS and YYNGEE.

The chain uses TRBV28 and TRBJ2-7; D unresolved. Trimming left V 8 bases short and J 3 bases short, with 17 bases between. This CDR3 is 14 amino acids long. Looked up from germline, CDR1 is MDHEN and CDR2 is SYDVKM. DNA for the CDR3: TGTGCCAGCCTCTCCCGAGATAGCCGCTACGAGCAGTACTTC. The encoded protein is CASLSRDSRYEQYF. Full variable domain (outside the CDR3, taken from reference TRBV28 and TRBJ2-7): DVKVTQSSRYLVKRTGEKVFLECVQDMDHENMFWYRQDPGLGLRLIYFSYDVKMKEKGDIPEGYSVSREKKERFSLILESASTNQTSMYLCASLSRDSRYEQYFGPGTRLTVT.

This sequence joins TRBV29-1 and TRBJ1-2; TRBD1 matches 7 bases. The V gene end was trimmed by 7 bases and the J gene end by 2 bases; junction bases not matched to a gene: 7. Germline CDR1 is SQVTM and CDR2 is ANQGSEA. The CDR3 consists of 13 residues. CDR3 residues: CSARGEFNYGYTF. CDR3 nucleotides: TGCAGCGCCAGGGGGGAGTTCAACTATGGCTACACCTTC.

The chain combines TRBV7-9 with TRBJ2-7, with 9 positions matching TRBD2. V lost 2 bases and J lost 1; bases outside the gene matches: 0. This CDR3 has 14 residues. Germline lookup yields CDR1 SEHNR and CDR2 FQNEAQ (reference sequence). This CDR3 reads CASSLLAGSYEQYV. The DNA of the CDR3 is TGTGCCAGCAGCTTACTAGCGGGGTCCTACGAGCAGTACGTC.

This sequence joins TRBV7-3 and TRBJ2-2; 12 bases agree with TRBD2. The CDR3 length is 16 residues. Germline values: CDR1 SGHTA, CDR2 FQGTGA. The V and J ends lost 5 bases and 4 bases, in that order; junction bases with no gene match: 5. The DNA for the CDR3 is TGTGCCAGCAGCGCTAGCGGGAGGGCCACCACCGGGGAGCTGTTTTTT. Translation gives CASSASGRATTGELFF.

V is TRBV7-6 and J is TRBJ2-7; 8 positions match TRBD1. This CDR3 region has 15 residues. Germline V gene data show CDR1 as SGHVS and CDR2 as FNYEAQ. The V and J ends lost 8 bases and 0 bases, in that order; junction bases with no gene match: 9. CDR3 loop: CASALGQDISYEQYV. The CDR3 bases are TGTGCCAGCGCCCTGGGACAGGATATCTCCTACGAGCAGTACGTC.

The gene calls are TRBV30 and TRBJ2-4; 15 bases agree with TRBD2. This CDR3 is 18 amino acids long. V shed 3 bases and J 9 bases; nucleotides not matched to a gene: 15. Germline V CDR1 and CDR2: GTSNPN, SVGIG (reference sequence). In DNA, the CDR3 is TGTGCCTGGAGCCGACTACGGACTAGCGGGGGGGGCGAGGGCATTCAGTACTTC. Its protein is CAWSRLRTSGGGEGIQYF.

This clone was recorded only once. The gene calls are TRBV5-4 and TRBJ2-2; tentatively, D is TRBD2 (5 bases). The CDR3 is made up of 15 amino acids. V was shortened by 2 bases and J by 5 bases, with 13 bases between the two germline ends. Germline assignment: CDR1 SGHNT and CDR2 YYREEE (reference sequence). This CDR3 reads CASSFSGSYTGELFF. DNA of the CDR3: TGTGCCAGCAGCTTCAGTGGGAGTTATACCGGGGAGCTGTTTTTT.

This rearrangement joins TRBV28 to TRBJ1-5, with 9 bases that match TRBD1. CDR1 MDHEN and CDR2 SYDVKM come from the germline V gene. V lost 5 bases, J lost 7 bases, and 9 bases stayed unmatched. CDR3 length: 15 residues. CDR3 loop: CASSTPGQGAQPQHF. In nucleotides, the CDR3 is TGTGCCAGCAGTACCCCGGGACAGGGTGCCCAGCCCCAGCATTTT.

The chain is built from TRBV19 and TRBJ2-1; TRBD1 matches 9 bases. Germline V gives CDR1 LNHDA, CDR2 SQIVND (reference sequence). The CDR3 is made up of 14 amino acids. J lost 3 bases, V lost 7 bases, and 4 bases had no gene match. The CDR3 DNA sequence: TGTGCCAGTACGGACAGGGGCTTCTACAATGAGCAGTTCTTC. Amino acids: CASTDRGFYNEQFF.

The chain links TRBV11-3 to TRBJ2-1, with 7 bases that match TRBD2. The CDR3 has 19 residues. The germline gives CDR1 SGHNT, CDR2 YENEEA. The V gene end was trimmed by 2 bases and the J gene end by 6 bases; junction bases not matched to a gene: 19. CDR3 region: CASSLTVETTSAFRNEQFF. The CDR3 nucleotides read TGTGCCAGCAGCTTAACTGTGGAAACAACTAGCGCATTTCGCAATGAGCAGTTCTTC.

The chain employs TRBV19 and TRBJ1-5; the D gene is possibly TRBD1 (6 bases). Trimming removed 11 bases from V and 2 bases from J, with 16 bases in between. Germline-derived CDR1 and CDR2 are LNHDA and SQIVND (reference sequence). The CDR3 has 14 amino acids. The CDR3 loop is CAGNRVPGNQPQHF. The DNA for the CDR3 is TGTGCCGGCAACAGGGTTCCTGGCAATCAGCCCCAGCATTTT.

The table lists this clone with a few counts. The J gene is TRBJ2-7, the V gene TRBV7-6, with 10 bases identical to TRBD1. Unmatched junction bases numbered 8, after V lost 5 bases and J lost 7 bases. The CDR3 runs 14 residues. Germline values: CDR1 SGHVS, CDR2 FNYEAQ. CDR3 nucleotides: TGTGCCAGCAGCAGCGGGACAGGGGAGTGGGAGCAGTACTTC. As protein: CASSSGTGEWEQYF.

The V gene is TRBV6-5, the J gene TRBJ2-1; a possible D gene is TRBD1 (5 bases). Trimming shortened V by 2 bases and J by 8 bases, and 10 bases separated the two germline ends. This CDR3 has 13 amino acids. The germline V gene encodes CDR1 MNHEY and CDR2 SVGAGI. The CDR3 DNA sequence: TGTGCCAGCAGTTACAATAGGGGCCATGAGCAGTTCTTC. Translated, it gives CASSYNRGHEQFF.

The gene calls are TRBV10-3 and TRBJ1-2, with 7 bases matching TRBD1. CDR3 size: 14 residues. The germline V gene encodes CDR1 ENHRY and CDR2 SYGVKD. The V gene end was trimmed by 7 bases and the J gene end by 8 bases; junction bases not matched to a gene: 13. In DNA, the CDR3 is TGTGCCATCACCCCAGGGACAGCCAGCATAGGCTACACCTTC. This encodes CAITPGTASIGYTF.

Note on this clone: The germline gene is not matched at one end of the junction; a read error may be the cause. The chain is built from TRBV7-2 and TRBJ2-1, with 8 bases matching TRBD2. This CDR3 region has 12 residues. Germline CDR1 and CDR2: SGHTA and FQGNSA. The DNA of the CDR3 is TGTGCCAGCAGCTCACGGCCGGGAGGGGTGATCTTC. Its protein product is CASSSRPGGVIF.

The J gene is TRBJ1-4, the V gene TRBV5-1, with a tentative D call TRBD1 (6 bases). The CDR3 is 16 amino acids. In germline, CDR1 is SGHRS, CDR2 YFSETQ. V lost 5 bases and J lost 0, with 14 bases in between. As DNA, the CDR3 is TGCGCCAGCAGGACCGGACAGAAAGCAACTAATGAAAAACTGTTTTTT. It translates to CASRTGQKATNEKLFF.

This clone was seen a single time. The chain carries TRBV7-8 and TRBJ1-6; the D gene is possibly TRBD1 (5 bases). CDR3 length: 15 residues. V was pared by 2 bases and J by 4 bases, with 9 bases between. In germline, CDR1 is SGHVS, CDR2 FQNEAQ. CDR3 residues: CASSLQGAYNSPLHF. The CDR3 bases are TGTGCCAGCAGCTTACAGGGCGCGTATAATTCACCCCTCCACTTT. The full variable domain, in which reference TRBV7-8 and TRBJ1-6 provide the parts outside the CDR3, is GAGVSQSPRYKVAKRGQDVALRCDPISGHVSLFWYQQALGQGPEFLTYFQNEAQLDKSGLPSDRFFAERPEGSVSTLKIQRTQQEDSAVYLCASSLQGAYNSPLHFGNGTRLTVT.

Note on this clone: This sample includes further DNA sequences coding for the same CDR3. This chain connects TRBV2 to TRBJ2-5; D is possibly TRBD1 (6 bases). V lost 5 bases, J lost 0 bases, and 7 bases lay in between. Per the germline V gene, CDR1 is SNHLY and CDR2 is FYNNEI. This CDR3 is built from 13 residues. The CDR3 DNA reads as TGTGCCAGCAGTCGGGACAACCAAGAGACCCAGTACTTC. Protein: CASSRDNQETQYF.

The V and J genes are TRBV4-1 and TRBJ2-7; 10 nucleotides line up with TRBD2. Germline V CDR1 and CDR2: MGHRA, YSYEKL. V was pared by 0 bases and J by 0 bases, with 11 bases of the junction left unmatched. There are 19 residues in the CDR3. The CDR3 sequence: CASSQEEGRLAGVSYEQYF. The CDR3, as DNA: TGCGCCAGCAGCCAAGAAGAAGGTAGACTAGCGGGTGTCTCCTACGAGCAGTACTTC.

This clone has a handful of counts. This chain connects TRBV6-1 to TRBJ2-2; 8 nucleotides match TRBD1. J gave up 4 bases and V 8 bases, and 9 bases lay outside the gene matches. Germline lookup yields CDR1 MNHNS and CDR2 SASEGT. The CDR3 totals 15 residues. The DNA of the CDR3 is TGTGCCAGCTCCTCAGGGGGCCTTGGCACCGGGGAGCTGTTTTTT. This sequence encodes CASSSGGLGTGELFF.

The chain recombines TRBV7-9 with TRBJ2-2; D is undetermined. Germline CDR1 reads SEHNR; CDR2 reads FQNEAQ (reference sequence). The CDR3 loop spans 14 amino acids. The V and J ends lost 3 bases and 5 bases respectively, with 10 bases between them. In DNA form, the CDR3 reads TGTGCCAGCAGCTTCGTGGGCTGGACCGGGGAGCTGTTTTTT. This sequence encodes CASSFVGWTGELFF.

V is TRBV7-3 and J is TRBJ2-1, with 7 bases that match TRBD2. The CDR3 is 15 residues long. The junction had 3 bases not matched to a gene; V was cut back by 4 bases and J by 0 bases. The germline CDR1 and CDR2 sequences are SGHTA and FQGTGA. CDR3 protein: CASSSSGNSYNEQFF. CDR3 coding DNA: TGTGCCAGCAGCTCCAGCGGGAACTCCTACAATGAGCAGTTCTTC. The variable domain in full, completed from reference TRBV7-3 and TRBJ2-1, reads GAGVSQTPSNKVTEKGKYVELRCDPISGHTALYWYRQSLGQGPEFLIYFQGTGAADDSGLPNDRFFAVRPEGSVSTLKIQRTERGDSAVYLCASSSSGNSYNEQFFGPGTRLTVL.

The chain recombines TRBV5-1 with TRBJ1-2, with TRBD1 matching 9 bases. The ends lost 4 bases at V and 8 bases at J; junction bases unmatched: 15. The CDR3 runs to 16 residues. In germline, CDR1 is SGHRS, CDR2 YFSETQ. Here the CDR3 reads CASSQQPGQGSLGYTF. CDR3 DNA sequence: TGCGCCAGCAGCCAACAGCCGGGACAGGGATCCCTCGGCTACACCTTC.